Following are 3 T cell receptor beta chains from one sample sequenced in a study of regulatory T cells in long-lasting Graves disease. The sample's time point: newly diagnosed GD, antithyroid drugs for less than 3 months. Researchers made the TCR library from RNA that was extracted from PBMCs. With iRepertoire HTBI primers and Arm-PCR of CDR3 regions, TCR beta libraries were built. TCRdb processed the multiplex PCR reads anew with MiXCR; each CDR3 protein has one entry. The sample includes roughly 420,000 distinct CDR3 sequences, roughly 15% seen only once; the top ten take 20% to 25%. Separately, the same data were catalogued under a study of T cells in Graves' hyperthyroidism and ophthalmopathy.

Sequencing used peripheral blood mononuclear cells (PBMCs), obtained at new diagnosis, from a patient treated with antithyroid drugs. Every receptor here comes from a young woman with Graves disease.

CDR3 sequence (DNA): TGTGCCAGCGGGGGGACAGGGGGCTACAATGAGCAGTTCTTC. It codes for CASGGTGGYNEQFF. The V call is TRBV25-1, the J call TRBJ2-1; TRBD1 agrees at 11 bases. Germline lookup yields CDR1 MGHDK and CDR2 SYGVNS. After removal of 8 bases from V and 3 bases from J, the junction contained 3 bases not matched to a gene. The CDR3 length is 14 residues.

This clonotype was counted at least ten times. The genes are TRBV13 and TRBJ2-1, with TRBD2 matching 16 bases. With V trimmed by 5 bases and J by 7 bases, 11 bases remained unmatched. CDR3 length: 18 residues. The V gene's germline CDR1 is PRHDT and CDR2 FYEKMQ (reference sequence). CDR3 DNA sequence: TGTGCCAGCAGCCTGCTACCGGGACTAGCGGGAGGGAGGAATGAGCAGTTCTTC. Protein product: CASSLLPGLAGGRNEQFF.

This clonotype was seen a few times. The V and J genes are TRBV5-6 and TRBJ2-1; D is unclear. CDR3 length equals 16 residues. Germline CDR1 reads SGHDT; CDR2 reads YYEEEE. Trimming took off 3 bases at V and 2 bases at J, with 15 bases between the two ends. CDR3 nucleotide sequence: TGTGCCAGCAGCTCACCAATGGCTCCAGCCTACAATGAGCAGTTCTTC. It codes for CASSSPMAPAYNEQFF.